The clone carrying this T cell receptor (beta chain) was seen a handful of times. This entry comes from a study of blood T cell repertoires in COVID-19. Study-level information: The cDNA or gDNA used as material had been derived from T cells, B-cell-depleted T cells, or PBMCs.

In the authors' workflow: Nucleated cell counts were estimated from reference gene primer amplification. Data came from immunoSEQ multiplex PCR; TCRdb stores just in-frame clones and leaves some out. The V and J calls and clone size were taken over from that table, and D and trimming were inferred from the DNA. The sample has under 150,000 clones, around 85% seen once. CDR3 length: 15 residues. The V gene lost 4 bases and the J gene lost 6 bases, with 20 bases spanning the gap. The V gene's germline CDR1 is SGHDT and CDR2 YYEEEE. Sequenced sample: peripheral blood. The receptor's source is a woman aged 40 to 55 with active or convalescent COVID-19. The chain links TRBV5-6 to TRBJ2-7; D possibly corresponds to TRBD2 (6 bases). DNA for the CDR3: TGTGCCAGCAGCCGGGCCCGGGACGGCGGGACCGAGCAGTACTTC. Translating it yields CASSRARDGGTEQYF.